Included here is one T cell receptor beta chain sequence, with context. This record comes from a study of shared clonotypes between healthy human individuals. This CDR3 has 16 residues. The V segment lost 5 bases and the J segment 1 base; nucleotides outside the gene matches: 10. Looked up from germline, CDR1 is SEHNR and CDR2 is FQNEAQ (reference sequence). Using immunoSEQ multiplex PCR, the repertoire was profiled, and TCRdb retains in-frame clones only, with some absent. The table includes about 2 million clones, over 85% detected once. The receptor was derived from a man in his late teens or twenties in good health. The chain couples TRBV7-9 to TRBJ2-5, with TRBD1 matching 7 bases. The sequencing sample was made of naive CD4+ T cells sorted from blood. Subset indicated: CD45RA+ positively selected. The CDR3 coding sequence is TGTGCCAGCAGCCTTCCCCTGACAGGGACCCAAGAGACCCAGTACTTC. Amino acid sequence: CASSLPLTGTQETQYF. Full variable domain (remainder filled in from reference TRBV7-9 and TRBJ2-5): DTGVSQNPRHKITKRGQNVTFRCDPISEHNRLYWYRQTLGQGPEFLTYFQNEAQLEKSRLLSDRFSAERPKGSFSTLEIQRTEQGDSAMYLCASSLPLTGTQETQYFGPGTRLLVL.